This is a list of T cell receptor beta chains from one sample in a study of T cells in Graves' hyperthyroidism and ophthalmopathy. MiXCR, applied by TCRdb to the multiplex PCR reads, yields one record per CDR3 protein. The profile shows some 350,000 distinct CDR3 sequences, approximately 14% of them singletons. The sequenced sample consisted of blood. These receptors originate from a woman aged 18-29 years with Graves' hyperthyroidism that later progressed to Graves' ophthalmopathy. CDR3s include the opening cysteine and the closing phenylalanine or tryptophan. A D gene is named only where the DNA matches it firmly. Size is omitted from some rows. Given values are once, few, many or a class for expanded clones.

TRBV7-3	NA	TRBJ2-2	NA	TGTGCCAGCAGCTCCGGAAGAACTGGGGAGCTGTTTTTT	CASSSGRTGELFF
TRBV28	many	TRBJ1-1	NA	TGTGCCAGCAGTTTACGTATGAGGGATAGAGCTTTCTTT	CASSLRMRDRAFF
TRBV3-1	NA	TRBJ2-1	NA	TGTGCCAGCAGCCCGAGGGACGCCTACAATGAGCAGTTCTTC	CASSPRDAYNEQFF
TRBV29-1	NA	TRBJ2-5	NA	TGCAGCCTTTCAACAGTGGGGGGTACCCAGTACTTC	CSLSTVGGTQYF
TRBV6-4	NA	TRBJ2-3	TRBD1	TGTGCCAGCAGTGACTCGGGACAGGGGGCAGATACGCAGTATTTT	CASSDSGQGADTQYF
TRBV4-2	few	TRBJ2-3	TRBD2	TGTGCCAGCAGCCAATTAGTTGTGGGCGGGAGGGCCACAGATACGCAGTATTTT	CASSQLVVGGRATDTQYF
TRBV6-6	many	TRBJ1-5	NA	TGTGCCAGCAGTTACGGCGGGGGGAGCAATCAGCCCCAGCATTTT	CASSYGGGSNQPQHF
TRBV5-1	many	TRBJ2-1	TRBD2	TGCGCCAGCAGCCTCTTAGCGGGTGCCTCCTACAATGAGCAGTTCTTC	CASSLLAGASYNEQFF
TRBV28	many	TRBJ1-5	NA	TGTGCCAGCCAGAGCTCCAGGGGTAGCAATCAGCCCCAGCATTTT	CASQSSRGSNQPQHF
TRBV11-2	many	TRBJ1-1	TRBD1	TGTGCCAGCAGCTTAGTAGCAGGGGGTTCCACTGAAGCTTTCTTT	CASSLVAGGSTEAFF
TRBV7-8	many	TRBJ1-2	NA	TGTGCCAGCAGCTTTAGGCAGGCCTATGGCTACACCTTC	CASSFRQAYGYTF
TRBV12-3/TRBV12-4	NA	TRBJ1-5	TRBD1	TGTGCCAGCAGATACGGGACAGGGGGCAATCAGCCCCAGCATTTT	CASRYGTGGNQPQHF
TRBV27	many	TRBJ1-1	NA	TGTGCCAGCAGTTTAAGACGGGGGGCGAACACTGAAGCTTTCTTT	CASSLRRGANTEAFF
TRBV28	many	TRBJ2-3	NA	TGTGCCAGCAGTTTCCAGCAAGATACGCAGTATTTT	CASSFQQDTQYF
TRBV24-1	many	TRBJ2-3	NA	TGTGCCACCAGTGAGGGGATCGGGACGCAGTATTTT	CATSEGIGTQYF
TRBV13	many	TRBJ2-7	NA	TGTGCCAGCAGCGCCCCGGGTTCAGGGGAGCAGTACTTC	CASSAPGSGEQYF
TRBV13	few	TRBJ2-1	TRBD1	TGTGCCAGCTCAGGGACAGGGAAGGACTACAATGAGCAGTTCTTC	CASSGTGKDYNEQFF
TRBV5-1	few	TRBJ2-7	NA	TGCGCCAGCAGCTTAGGTATGGACGAGCAGTACTTC	CASSLGMDEQYF
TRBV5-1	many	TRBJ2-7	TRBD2	TGCGCCAGCAGCTTGGCCGTGGTAGCGGGAGGGCTAGGATCCTACGAGCAGTACTTC	CASSLAVVAGGLGSYEQYF
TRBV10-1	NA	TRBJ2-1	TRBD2	TGCGCCAGCAGTGAGTCCCCGGGACTAGCGGGAGACAATGAGCAGTTCTTC	CASSESPGLAGDNEQFF
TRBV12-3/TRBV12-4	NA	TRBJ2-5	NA	TGTGCCAGCAGCACATTAAAGCGGGTAGGGGAGACCCAGTACTTC	CASSTLKRVGETQYF
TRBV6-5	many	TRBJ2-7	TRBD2	TGTGCCAGCAGTTACACTAGCGGAGCATCCTACGAGCAGTACTTC	CASSYTSGASYEQYF
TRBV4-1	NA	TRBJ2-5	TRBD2	TGCGCCAGCAGCCAAGTAGGGACTAGCCAGGAGACCCAGTACTTC	CASSQVGTSQETQYF
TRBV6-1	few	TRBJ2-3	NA	TGTGCCAGCAGACCAGCGGGAGATACGCAGTATTTT	CASRPAGDTQYF
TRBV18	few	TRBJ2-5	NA	TGTGCCAGCTCACCACCGACGGGAGCCGGTGACGGGGAGACCCAGTACTTC	CASSPPTGAGDGETQYF
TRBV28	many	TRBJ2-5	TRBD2	TGTGCCAGCAGTCCCCAAAGTCGACTAGCGGGACCTCATCAGACCCAGTACTTC	CASSPQSRLAGPHQTQYF
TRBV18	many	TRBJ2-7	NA	TGTGCCAGCTCACTGGACGGAGTCTCCTACGAGCAGTACTTC	CASSLDGVSYEQYF
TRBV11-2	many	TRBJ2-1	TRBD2	TGTGCCAGCAGCCTCACTAGCGGGAAGTCTCTCCCCGCTAATTACAATGAGCAGTTCTTC	CASSLTSGKSLPANYNEQFF
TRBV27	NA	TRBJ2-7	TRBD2	TGTGCCGGCAGCCCTACTAGCGACTACGAGCAGTACTTC	CAGSPTSDYEQYF
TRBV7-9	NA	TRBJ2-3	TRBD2	TGTGCCAGCAGCTTAGCGCAGTATTCTACTAGCGGGCGCACAGATACGCAGTATTTT	CASSLAQYSTSGRTDTQYF
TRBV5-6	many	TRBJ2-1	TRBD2	TGTGCCAGCAGCTTGGGGACTAGCGAAATCAGCTCCTACAATGAGCAGTTCTTC	CASSLGTSEISSYNEQFF
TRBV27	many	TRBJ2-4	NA	TGTGCCAGCAGTACCGAGGGGCGCAACATTCAGTACTTC	CASSTEGRNIQYF
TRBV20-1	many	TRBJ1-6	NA	TGCAGTGCTAGAGCTTCCTCTAGCTCCTATAATTCACCCCTCCACTTT	CSARASSSSYNSPLHF
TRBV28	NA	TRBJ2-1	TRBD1	TGTGCCAGCAGCCCCCGTCGGGACAGGGGTACCGGTGAGCAGTTCTTC	CASSPRRDRGTGEQFF
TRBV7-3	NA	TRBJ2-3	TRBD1	TGTGCCAGCAGCTCGCAGGGGGCAGATACGCAGTATTTT	CASSSQGADTQYF
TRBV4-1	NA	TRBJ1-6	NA	TGCGCCAGCAGCCAAGATGGTACAGGGCTGGATTCACCCCTCCACTTT	CASSQDGTGLDSPLHF
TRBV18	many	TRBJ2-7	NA	TGTGCCAGCTCCCCTGTAAGTAGCGGTACCTACGAGCAGTACTTC	CASSPVSSGTYEQYF
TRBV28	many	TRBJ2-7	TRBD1	TGTGCCAGCAGTTCATCCGGGACAGATACCTACGAGCAGTACTTC	CASSSSGTDTYEQYF
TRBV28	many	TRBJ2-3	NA	TGTGCCAGCAGTCCCCCGAGACTATGGGGGGAAGATACGCAGTATTTT	CASSPPRLWGEDTQYF
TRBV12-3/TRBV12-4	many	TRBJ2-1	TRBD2	TGTGCCAGCAGTGACTCCGGGAGGGGTAAATTCCATGAGCAGTTCTTC	CASSDSGRGKFHEQFF
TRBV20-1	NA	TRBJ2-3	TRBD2	TGCAGTGCTAGAGATGGGGGGACTAGCGCTGCAGATACGCAGTATTTT	CSARDGGTSAADTQYF
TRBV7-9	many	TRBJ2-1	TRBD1	TGTGCCAGCAGCTTATTAATAAGTACAGGGGAAAACAATGAGCAGTTCTTC	CASSLLISTGENNEQFF
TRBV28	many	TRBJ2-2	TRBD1	TGTGCCAGCACGAAGTTCAGGGGGAAGAACACCGGGGAGCTGTTTTTT	CASTKFRGKNTGELFF
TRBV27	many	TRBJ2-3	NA	TGTGCCAGCGGACGCAGGGGAAGCACAGATACGCAGTATTTT	CASGRRGSTDTQYF
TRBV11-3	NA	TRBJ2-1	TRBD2	TGTGCCAGCAGCCCCGCCGGACTAGCGGGAGTTACGGAGCAGTTCTTC	CASSPAGLAGVTEQFF
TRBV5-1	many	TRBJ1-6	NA	TGCGCCAGCAGCTTGGACGGGAATTCACCCCTCCACTTT	CASSLDGNSPLHF
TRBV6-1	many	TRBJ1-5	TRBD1	TGTGCCAGCAGTGAAAACAGGGGGATTTTGAATCAGCCCCAGCATTTT	CASSENRGILNQPQHF
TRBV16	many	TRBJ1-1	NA	TGTGCCAGCAGCGAATGGCGAGTTCGTAGGGACACTGAAGCTTTCTTT	CASSEWRVRRDTEAFF
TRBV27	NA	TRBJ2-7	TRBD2	TGTGCCAGCAGCCGCCCGCCGGGACTAGCGGGAGTTGAGCAGTACTTC	CASSRPPGLAGVEQYF
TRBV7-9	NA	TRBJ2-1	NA	TGTGCCAGCAGCGAAGGGCCGTTAGTGGAGCAGTTCTTC	CASSEGPLVEQFF